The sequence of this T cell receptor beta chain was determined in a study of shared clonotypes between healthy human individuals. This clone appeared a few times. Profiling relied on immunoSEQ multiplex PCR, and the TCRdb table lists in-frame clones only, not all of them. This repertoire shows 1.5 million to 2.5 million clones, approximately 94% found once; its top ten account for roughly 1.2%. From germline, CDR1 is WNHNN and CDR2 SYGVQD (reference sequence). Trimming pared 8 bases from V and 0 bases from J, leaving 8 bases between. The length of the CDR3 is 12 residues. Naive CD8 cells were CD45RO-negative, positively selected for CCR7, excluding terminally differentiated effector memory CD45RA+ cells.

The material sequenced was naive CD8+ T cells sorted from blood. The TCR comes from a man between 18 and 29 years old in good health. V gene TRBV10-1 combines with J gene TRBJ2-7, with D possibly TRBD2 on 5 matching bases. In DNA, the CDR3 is TGCGCCAGCGGACTGAGCTCCTACGAGCAGTACTTC. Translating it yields CASGLSSYEQYF.